A single sample is the source of the 3 T cell receptor beta chains below, sequenced in a study of CD4 and CD8 cells across lung adenocarcinoma regions. TCRdb itself ran the PCR reads through MiXCR, one entry per CDR3 protein. Among about 5,300 distinct CDR3 sequences listed, about 62% were seen once. Sequencing input: CD4+ T cells from the center of a lung tumor. These receptors originate from a female donor with lung adenocarcinoma. The CD4 and CD8 labels of this study may be unreliable.

CDR3 DNA sequence: TGTGCCAGCAGTGAAGCCGGGGAGGACAGGCCCTACGAGCAGTACTTC. Amino acids: CASSEAGEDRPYEQYF. V usage is TRBV6-1 and J usage is TRBJ2-1, with a tentative D call TRBD1 (7 bases). The J call may be faulty, since TRBJ2-7 better matches the DNA end. The CDR3 loop spans 16 amino acids. Per the germline V gene, CDR1 is MNHNS and CDR2 is SASEGT.

V gene TRBV7-6 combines with J gene TRBJ2-3; D possibly matches TRBD1 or TRBD2 (5 bases each). The J call is in doubt because the DNA end fits TRBJ2-7 better. Germline lookup yields CDR1 SGHVS and CDR2 FNYEAQ. The length of the CDR3 is 14 residues. The CDR3: CASSQSLGVYEQYF. CDR3 nucleotide sequence: TGTGCCAGCAGCCAGAGCCTGGGGGTGTACGAGCAGTACTTC.

This clonotype was detected once. At one of its ends the junction is not consistent with the germline gene, which may arise from a read error. The J gene is TRBJ2-4, the V gene TRBV6-1; TRBD1 or TRBD2 may be the D gene (5 bases each). The CDR3 totals 15 residues. Germline V gene data show CDR1 as MNHNS and CDR2 as SASEGT. The CDR3 protein is CASSEGLGAKNTQYF. The CDR3 coding sequence is TGTGCCAGCAGTGAGGGGCTGGGAGCCAAAAATACTCAGTACTTT.